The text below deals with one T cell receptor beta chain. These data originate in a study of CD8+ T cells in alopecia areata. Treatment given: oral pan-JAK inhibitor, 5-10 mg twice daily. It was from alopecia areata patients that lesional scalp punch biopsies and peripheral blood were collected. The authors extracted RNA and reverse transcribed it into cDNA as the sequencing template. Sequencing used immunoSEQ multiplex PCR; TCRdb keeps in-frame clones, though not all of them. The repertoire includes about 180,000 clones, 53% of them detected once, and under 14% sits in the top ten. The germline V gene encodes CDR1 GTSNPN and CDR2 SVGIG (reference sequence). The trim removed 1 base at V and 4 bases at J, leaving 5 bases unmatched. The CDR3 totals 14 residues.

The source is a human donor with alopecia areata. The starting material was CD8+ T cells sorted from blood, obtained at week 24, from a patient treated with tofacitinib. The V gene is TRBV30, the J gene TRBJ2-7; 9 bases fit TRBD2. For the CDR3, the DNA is TGTGCCTGGAGTGGTGCTAGCGGGGTTTACGAGCAGTACTTC. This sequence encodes CAWSGASGVYEQYF.